Below are 11 T cell receptor beta chains sequenced from a single sample in a study of blood T cell repertoires in COVID-19. Sequenced by immunoSEQ multiplex PCR; TCRdb stores in-frame clones only, minus some. The profile covers roughly 150,000 clones, with 86% appearing a single time and around 4.5% taken by the ten largest. Sequencing was done on a sample of PBMCs or T cells enriched from blood (not recorded which). The receptor set was obtained from a man aged 50 to 60 who had recovered from COVID-19.

This chain uses TRBV9 with TRBJ2-5, with 9 bases that match TRBD2. Germline CDR1 and CDR2: SGDLS and YYNGEE. J lost 5 bases, V lost 3 bases, and 5 bases had no gene match. This CDR3 spans 14 amino acids. This CDR3 is CASSGSGRVETQYF. The CDR3 DNA is TGTGCCAGCAGCGGTAGCGGGAGAGTGGAGACCCAGTACTTC.

This rearrangement joins TRBV5-1 to TRBJ2-5; 9 bases match TRBD2. The junction had 12 bases not matched to a gene; V was cut back by 4 bases and J by 2 bases. The CDR3 has 17 amino acids. CDR1 is SGHRS and CDR2 is YFSETQ in the germline V gene. CDR3 sequence (DNA): TGCGCCAGCAGCCCGGCGGCGGCTAGCGGGGTACAAGAGACCCAGTACTTC. It specifies CASSPAAASGVQETQYF.

This chain connects TRBV28 to TRBJ2-3; unclear D gene. The CDR3 loop spans 13 amino acids. Germline CDR1 and CDR2: MDHEN and SYDVKM. V gave up 7 bases and J gave up 5 bases, with 13 bases separating them. CDR3 amino acids: CASNNQYGDTQYF. The CDR3 DNA reads as TGTGCCAGCAATAACCAATACGGAGATACGCAGTATTTT. Full variable domain (remainder filled in from reference TRBV28 and TRBJ2-3): DVKVTQSSRYLVKRTGEKVFLECVQDMDHENMFWYRQDPGLGLRLIYFSYDVKMKEKGDIPEGYSVSREKKERFSLILESASTNQTSMYLCASNNQYGDTQYFGPGTRLTVL.

To note about this clone: The same CDR3 also results from other DNA sequences found in this sample. CDR3 region: CASSGQGATDTQYF. Here the CDR3 DNA reads TGCGCCAGCAGCGGACAGGGGGCAACAGATACGCAGTATTTT. This chain joins TRBV5-1 and TRBJ2-3, with TRBD1 identical over 11 bases. There are 14 residues in the CDR3. J was trimmed by 3 bases and V by 4 bases; bases with no gene match: 1. The V gene's germline CDR1 is SGHRS and CDR2 YFSETQ.

This clone was found a few times. The chain couples TRBV11-2 to TRBJ1-2, with TRBD1 identical over 7 bases. Germline CDR1 reads SGHAT; CDR2 reads FQNNGV. V was clipped by 5 bases and J by 3 bases; unmatched bases: 12. The CDR3 extends over 16 amino acids. CDR3 in DNA: TGTGCCAGCAGCCTACAGACAGGGCTAGGGTACTATGGCTACACCTTC. Protein product: CASSLQTGLGYYGYTF.

V usage is TRBV20-1 and J usage is TRBJ2-1; D not resolved. CDR1 and CDR2 (germline): DFQATT, SNEGSKA (reference sequence). The CDR3 is made up of 10 amino acids. Trimming cost V 3 bases and J 10 bases, with 7 bases left between them. CDR3 in DNA: TGCAGTGCTAGGTTCGTGGAGCAGTTCTTC. Its protein is CSARFVEQFF.

The rearrangement links TRBV19 to TRBJ1-1; TRBD1 might be the D (5 bases). The V gene's germline CDR1 is LNHDA and CDR2 SQIVND (reference sequence). V lost 3 bases, J lost 4 bases, and 9 bases lay in between. This CDR3 contains 13 residues. For the CDR3, the DNA is TGTGCCAGTAGTATCACCAGGGCCACTGAAGCTTTCTTT. Translating it yields CASSITRATEAFF.

V usage is TRBV28 and J usage is TRBJ1-5, with 7 bases lining up with TRBD1. This CDR3 contains 15 residues. Germline lookup yields CDR1 MDHEN and CDR2 SYDVKM. Losses at the gene ends were 6 bases for V and 7 bases for J; bases not matched to a gene: 12. The CDR3 reads CASSRSNNRGQPQHF. CDR3 coding DNA: TGTGCCAGCAGCCGAAGTAATAACAGGGGCCAGCCCCAGCATTTT.

This clone was recorded once. The V gene is TRBV15, the J gene TRBJ1-6; TRBD1 matches 10 bases. V dropped 0 bases and J dropped 12; count of bases not matched to a gene: 5. CDR1 is LNHNV and CDR2 is YYDKDF in the germline V gene (reference sequence). CDR3 size: 15 residues. CDR3: CATSRDWTGGVPLHF. The CDR3 DNA follows: TGTGCCACCAGCAGAGACTGGACAGGGGGTGTACCCCTCCACTTT.

This clone was seen only a few times. This chain joins TRBV10-3 and TRBJ1-1, with D maybe TRBD1 (6 bases). The CDR3 spans 15 residues. Germline V CDR1 and CDR2: ENHRY, SYGVKD. Trimming left V 0 bases short and J 4 bases short, with 12 bases between. The chain's CDR3 is CAISESGGLGTEAFF. CDR3 DNA: TGTGCCATCAGTGAGTCCGGGGGGCTGGGCACTGAAGCTTTCTTT.

The chain is built from TRBV4-1 and TRBJ2-5; 10 bases match TRBD2. V lost 1 base, J lost 6 bases, and 8 bases stayed unmatched. Germline V gives CDR1 MGHRA, CDR2 YSYEKL. This CDR3 is built from 16 residues. In DNA form, the CDR3 reads TGCGCCAGCAGCCAAGGCACTAGCGGGAAATGGAAGACCCAGTACTTC. Translating it yields CASSQGTSGKWKTQYF.